This TCR beta chain derives from a study of human T cells and chemical hapten exposure. Across the whole study: Skin on the upper inner arm, roughly 2 cm by roughly 2 cm in size, was sensitized with 2% DPC. Diphenylcyclopropenone was administered weekly to the scalp of patients throughout the roughly 25-week study.

The CDR3 has 15 amino acids. Germline CDR1 reads LNHDA; CDR2 reads SQIVND (reference sequence). V shed 8 bases and J 0 bases; nucleotides not matched to a gene: 7. The library put unique molecular identifiers onto individual cDNA molecules. TCRdb called the RACE reads again in MiXCR, with one record for every CDR3 protein. The data contain about 190,000 distinct CDR3 sequences, under 30% of them singletons. The sample's time point: patch test 3, about 24 weeks after DPC sensitization. Treatment: therapeutic diphenylcyclopropenone sensitization with weekly scalp DPC. Prior to each patch test being applied, blood was drawn.

The source of this sequence is a woman aged 40 to 50 with alopecia areata. Some clones in this sample may be carry-over from other donors' samples. The starting material was whole blood, obtained in connection with sensitization to the hapten diphenylcyclopropenone (DPC). The chain carries TRBV19 and TRBJ2-7, with 10 bases lining up with TRBD2. As DNA, the CDR3 is TGTGCCAGTCCAGGGGGGACTAGCGACTCCTACGAGCAGTACTTC. This gives the protein CASPGGTSDSYEQYF. The whole variable domain, remainder taken from reference TRBV19 and TRBJ2-7, is DGGITQSPKYLFRKEGQNVTLSCEQNLNHDAMYWYRQDPGQGLRLIYYSQIVNDFQKGDIAEGYSVSREKKESFPLTVTSAQKNPTAFYLCASPGGTSDSYEQYFGPGTRLTVT.